The clone carrying this T cell receptor (beta chain) was seen a handful of times. The antigen is not known. The sample belongs to a study of T cell repertoires in cytomegalovirus infection. Study as a whole: Matching HLA type and CMV infection were both indicated by public TCR beta signatures.

General observations from the study: Predominance within the ex vivo response was attributable to HLA-C-restricted CMV-specific TCR beta clonotypes. Using cumulative public TCR beta family frequency, the authors identified those who carried CMV together with the relevant HLA.

V gave up 1 base and J gave up 4 bases; unmatched junction bases: 5. The CDR3 loop spans 15 amino acids. Germline values: CDR1 DFQATT, CDR2 SNEGSKA (reference sequence). MiXCR, run by TCRdb on the reads, gives a single entry per CDR3 protein. Counted here are a few hundred thousand distinct CDR3 sequences, about 25% occurring once; the ten biggest clones make up around 13%. This TCR came from a human donor in good health (CMV status not recorded). Some clones in this sample may be carry-over from other donors' samples. The chain uses TRBV20-1 and TRBJ2-3, with 10 bases that match TRBD2. Specimen: PBMCs. CDR3: CSARASGSFADTQYF. CDR3 DNA: TGCAGTGCTAGAGCTAGCGGGAGTTTCGCAGATACGCAGTATTTT.